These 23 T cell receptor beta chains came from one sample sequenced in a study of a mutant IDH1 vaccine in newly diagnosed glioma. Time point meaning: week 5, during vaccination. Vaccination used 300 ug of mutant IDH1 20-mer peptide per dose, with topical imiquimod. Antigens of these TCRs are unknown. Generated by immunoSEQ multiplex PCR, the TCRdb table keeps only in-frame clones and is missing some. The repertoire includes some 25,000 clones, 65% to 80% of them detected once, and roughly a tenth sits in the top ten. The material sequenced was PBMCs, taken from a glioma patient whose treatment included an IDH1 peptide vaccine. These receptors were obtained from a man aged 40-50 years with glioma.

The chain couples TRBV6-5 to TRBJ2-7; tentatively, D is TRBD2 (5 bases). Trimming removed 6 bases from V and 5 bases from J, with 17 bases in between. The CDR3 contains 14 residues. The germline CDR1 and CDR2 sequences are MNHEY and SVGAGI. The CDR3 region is CASSRQDPADEQYF. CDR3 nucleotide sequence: TGTGCCAGCAGCCGCCAGGACCCAGCGGACGAGCAGTACTTC.

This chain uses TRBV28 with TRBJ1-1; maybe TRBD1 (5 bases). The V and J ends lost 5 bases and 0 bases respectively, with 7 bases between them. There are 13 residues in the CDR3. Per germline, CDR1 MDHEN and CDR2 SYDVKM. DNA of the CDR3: TGTGCCAGCAGTCCACAGGTGAACACTGAAGCTTTCTTT. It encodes CASSPQVNTEAFF.

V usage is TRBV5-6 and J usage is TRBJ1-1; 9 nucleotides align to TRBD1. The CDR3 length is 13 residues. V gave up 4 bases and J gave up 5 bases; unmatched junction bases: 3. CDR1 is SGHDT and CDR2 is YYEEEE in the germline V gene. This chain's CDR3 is CASSPGQGTEAFF. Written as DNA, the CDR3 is TGTGCCAGCAGCCCCGGACAGGGGACTGAAGCTTTCTTT.

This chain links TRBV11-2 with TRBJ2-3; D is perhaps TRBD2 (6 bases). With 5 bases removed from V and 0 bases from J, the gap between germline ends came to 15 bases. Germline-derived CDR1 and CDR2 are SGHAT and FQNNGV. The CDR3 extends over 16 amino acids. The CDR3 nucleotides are TGTGCCAGCAGCCGCGGGACTGGGACTAGCACAGATACGCAGTATTTT. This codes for CASSRGTGTSTDTQYF.

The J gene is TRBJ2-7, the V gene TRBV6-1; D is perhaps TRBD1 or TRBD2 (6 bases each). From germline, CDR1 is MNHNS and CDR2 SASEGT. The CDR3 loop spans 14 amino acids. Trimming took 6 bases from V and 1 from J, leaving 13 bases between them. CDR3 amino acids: CASRYREESYEQYF. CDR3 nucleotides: TGTGCCAGCAGATACAGGGAGGAGTCCTACGAGCAGTACTTC.

The CDR3 coding sequence is TGTGCCAGCAGCCAAGATGATAGTAGCGGGAGTTATAATGAGCAGTTCTTC. Its protein product is CASSQDDSSGSYNEQFF. The V call is TRBV4-2, the J call TRBJ2-1; 9 nucleotides line up with TRBD2. Germline CDR1 reads LGHNA; CDR2 reads YNFKEQ. V lost 0 bases to trimming and J lost 7 bases; unmatched junction nucleotides: 10. The CDR3 spans 17 residues.

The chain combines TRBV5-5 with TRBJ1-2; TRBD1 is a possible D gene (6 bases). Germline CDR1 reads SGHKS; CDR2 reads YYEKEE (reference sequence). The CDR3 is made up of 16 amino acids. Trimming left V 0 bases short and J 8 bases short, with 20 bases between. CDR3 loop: CASSLGASRGREGYTF. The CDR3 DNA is TGTGCCAGCAGCTTGGGGGCTTCCAGGGGACGTGAAGGCTACACCTTC.

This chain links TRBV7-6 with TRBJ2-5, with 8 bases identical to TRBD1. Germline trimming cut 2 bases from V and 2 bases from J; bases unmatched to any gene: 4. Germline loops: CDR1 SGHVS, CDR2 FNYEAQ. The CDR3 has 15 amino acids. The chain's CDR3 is CASSLWTGRQETQYF. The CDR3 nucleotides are TGTGCCAGCAGCTTATGGACAGGGAGACAAGAGACCCAGTACTTC.

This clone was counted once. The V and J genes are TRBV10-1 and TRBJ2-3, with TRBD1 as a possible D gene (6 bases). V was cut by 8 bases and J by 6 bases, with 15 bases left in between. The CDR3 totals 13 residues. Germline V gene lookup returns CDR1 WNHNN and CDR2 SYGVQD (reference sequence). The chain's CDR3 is CASSRRGSDTQYF. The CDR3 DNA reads TGCGCCAGCTCCCGAAGGGGGTCTGATACGCAGTATTTT.

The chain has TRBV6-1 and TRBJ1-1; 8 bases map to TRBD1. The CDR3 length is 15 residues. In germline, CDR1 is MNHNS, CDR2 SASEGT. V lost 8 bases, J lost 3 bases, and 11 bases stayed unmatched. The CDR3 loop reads CASSRTGGLDTEAFF. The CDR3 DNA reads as TGTGCCAGCTCAAGAACAGGGGGTTTGGACACTGAAGCTTTCTTT.

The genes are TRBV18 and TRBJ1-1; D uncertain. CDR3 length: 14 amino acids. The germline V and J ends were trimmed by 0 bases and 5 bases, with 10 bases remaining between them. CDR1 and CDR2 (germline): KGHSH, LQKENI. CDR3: CASSPPNRGTEAFF. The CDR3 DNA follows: TGTGCCAGCTCACCACCGAATCGGGGTACTGAAGCTTTCTTT.

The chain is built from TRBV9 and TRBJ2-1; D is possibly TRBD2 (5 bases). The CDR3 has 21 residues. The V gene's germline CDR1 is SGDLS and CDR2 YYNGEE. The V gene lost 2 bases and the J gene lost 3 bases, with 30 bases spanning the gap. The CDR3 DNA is TGTGCCAGCAGCGTTAGGGCCGTTCAAGGTTCCCTCACGCGGGTCTACAATGAGCAGTTCTTC. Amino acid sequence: CASSVRAVQGSLTRVYNEQFF.

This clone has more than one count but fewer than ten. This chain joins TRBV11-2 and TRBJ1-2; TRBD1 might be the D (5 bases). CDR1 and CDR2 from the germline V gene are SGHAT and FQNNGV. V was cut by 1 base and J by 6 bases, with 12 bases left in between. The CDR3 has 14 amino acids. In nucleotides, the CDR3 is TGTGCCAGCAGCTTAGCGGGGGGAGTCGATGGCTACACCTTC. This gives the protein CASSLAGGVDGYTF.

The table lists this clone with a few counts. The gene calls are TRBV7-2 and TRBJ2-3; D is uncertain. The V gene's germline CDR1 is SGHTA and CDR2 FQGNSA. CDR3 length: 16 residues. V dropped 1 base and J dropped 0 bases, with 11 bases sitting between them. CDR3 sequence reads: CASSLVVPVSTDTQYF. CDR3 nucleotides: TGTGCCAGCAGCTTAGTTGTACCCGTCAGCACAGATACGCAGTATTTT.

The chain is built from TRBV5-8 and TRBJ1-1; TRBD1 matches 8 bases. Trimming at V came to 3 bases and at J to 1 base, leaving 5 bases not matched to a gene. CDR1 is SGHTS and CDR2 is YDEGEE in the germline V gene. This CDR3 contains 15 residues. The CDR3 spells CASSWGQVTNTEAFF. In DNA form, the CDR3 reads TGTGCCAGCAGCTGGGGACAGGTGACGAACACTGAAGCTTTCTTT.

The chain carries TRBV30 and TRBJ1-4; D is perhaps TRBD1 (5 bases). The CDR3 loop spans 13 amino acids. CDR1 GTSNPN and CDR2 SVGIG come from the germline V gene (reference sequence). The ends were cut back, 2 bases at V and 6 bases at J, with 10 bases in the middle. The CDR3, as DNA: TGTGCCTGGAGTAAGGCGGGGCATGAAAAACTGTTTTTT. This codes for CAWSKAGHEKLFF.

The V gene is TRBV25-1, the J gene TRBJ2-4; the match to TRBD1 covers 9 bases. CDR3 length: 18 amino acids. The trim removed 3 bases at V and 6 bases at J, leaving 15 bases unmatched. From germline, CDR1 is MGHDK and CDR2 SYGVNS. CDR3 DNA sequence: TGTGCCAGCAGTGATAGTATCAGTGGGACAGGGAAGAGAAACATTCAGTACTTC. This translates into CASSDSISGTGKRNIQYF.

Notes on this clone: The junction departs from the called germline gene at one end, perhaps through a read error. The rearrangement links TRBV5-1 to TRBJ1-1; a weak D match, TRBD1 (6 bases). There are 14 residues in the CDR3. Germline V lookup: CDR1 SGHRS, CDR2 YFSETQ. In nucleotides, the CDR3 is TGCACCAGCAGCTTGACGGGGACAAACACTGAAGCTTTCTTT. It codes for CTSSLTGTNTEAFF.

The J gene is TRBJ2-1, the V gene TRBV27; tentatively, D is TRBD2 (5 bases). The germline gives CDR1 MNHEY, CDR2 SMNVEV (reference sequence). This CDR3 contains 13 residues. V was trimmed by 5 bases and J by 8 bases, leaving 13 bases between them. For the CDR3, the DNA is TGTGCCAGCAGTCCGGGGTCGGACGATGAGCAGTTCTTC. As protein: CASSPGSDDEQFF.

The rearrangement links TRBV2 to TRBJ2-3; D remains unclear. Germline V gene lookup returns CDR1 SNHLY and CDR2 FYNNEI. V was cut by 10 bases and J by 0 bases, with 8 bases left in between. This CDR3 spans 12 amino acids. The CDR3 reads CATSLSTDTQYF. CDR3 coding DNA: TGTGCCACCTCACTTAGCACAGATACGCAGTATTTT.

Here the CDR3 reads CASSSRTSSHEQYV. For the CDR3, the DNA is TGTGCCAGCAGCTCCCGGACTAGTTCTCACGAGCAGTACGTC. The chain has TRBV13 and TRBJ2-7; TRBD2 agrees at 7 bases. The CDR3 spans 14 residues. Losses at the gene ends were 4 bases for V and 5 bases for J; bases not matched to a gene: 8. Germline V lookup: CDR1 PRHDT, CDR2 FYEKMQ (reference sequence).

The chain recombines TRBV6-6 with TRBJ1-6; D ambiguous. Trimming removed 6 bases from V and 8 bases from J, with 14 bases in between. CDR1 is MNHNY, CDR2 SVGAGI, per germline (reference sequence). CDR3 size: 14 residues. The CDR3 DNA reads TGTGCCAGCAGCCATACCAGTCGGGATTCACCCCTCCACTTT. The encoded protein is CASSHTSRDSPLHF.

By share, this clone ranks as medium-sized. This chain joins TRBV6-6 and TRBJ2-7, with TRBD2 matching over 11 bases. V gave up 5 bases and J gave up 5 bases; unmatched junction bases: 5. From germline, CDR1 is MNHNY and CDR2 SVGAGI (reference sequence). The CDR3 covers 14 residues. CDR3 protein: CASSQLAGEDEQYF. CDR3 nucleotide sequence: TGTGCCAGCAGTCAACTAGCGGGAGAAGACGAGCAGTACTTC.